One T cell receptor (beta chain) is described in this entry. These data are taken from a study of blood T cell repertoires in COVID-19. The table came from immunoSEQ multiplex PCR; TCRdb's copy has only in-frame clones and leaves some out. This table has some 100,000 clones, approximately 87% appearing once. V lost 4 bases and J lost 7; bases outside the gene matches: 8. Germline V gene sequence: CDR1 SGHDN, CDR2 FVKESK. The CDR3 totals 15 residues. V usage is TRBV14 and J usage is TRBJ2-7, with 12 bases identical to TRBD1. The sequence was obtained from a human donor in a cohort sampled during active COVID-19. The sequencing sample was made of peripheral blood. The CDR3 loop is CASSRPGQGAWEQYF. The CDR3 DNA sequence: TGTGCCAGCAGCCGCCCGGGACAGGGGGCGTGGGAGCAGTACTTC.